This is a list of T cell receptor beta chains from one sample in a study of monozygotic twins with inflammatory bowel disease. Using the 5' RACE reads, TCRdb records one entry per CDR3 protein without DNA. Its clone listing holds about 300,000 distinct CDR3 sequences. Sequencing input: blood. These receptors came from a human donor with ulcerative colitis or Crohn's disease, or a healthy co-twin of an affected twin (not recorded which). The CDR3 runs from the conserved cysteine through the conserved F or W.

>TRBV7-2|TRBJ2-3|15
CASSLGGQGVGTQYF
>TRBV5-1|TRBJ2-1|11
CASSLINEQFF
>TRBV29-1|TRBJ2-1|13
CSVGTGGRNEQFF
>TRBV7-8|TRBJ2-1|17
CASSQHGTSGAFGEQFF
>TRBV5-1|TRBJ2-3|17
CASSLRTSGTSTDTQYF
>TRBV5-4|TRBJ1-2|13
CASSFSRDYGYTF
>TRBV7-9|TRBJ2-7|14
CASSIDQVAYEQYF
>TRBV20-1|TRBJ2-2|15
CSARGPGGITGELFF
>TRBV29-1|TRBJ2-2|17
CSATGTSGIGSTGELFF
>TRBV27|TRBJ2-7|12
CASRTSELRVYF
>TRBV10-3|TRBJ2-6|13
CALQGSGANVLTF
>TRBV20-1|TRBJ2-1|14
CSANGGKYDNEQFF
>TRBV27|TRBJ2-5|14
CASSLTDDQETQYF